A single sample is the source of the 18 T cell receptor beta chains below, sequenced in a study of OX40 agonist ivuxolimab in advanced cancers. The data were produced by immunoSEQ multiplex PCR, yet TCRdb's version contains in-frame clones alone and is incomplete. Found here are tens of thousands of clones, approximately 80% of them singletons; the top ten hold roughly 20%. Material: CD4+ or CD8+ T cells sorted from blood, obtained in a trial of the OX40 agonist ivuxolimab. These TCRs come from an adult with an advanced solid tumor such as melanoma, head and neck, liver or kidney cancer.

As DNA, the CDR3 is TGTGCCAGCAGTGGACCCTACGAGCAGTACTTC. Translation: CASSGPYEQYF. This rearrangement joins TRBV6-1 to TRBJ2-7; D unresolved. Germline CDR1 reads MNHNS; CDR2 reads SASEGT. CDR3 length: 11 residues. The ends were cut back, 4 bases at V and 2 bases at J, with 3 bases in the middle.

The chain has TRBV4-1 and TRBJ2-5, with 10 bases that match TRBD2. CDR3 length: 15 amino acids. After removal of 1 base from V and 5 bases from J, the junction contained 4 bases not matched to a gene. Germline values: CDR1 MGHRA, CDR2 YSYEKL. Here the CDR3 DNA reads TGCGCCAGCAGCCAAGGGACTAGCGGCTCGGAGACCCAGTACTTC. Its protein product is CASSQGTSGSETQYF.

The genes are TRBV28 and TRBJ2-5; no clear D. Germline CDR1 and CDR2: MDHEN and SYDVKM. Between the trimmed V and J ends, which lost 2 bases and 3 bases, there was a span of 7 bases. The CDR3 consists of 13 residues. CDR3 sequence: CASSLRWEETQYF. Written as DNA, the CDR3 is TGTGCCAGCAGTTTAAGGTGGGAAGAGACCCAGTACTTC.

The chain has TRBV7-9 and TRBJ1-6, with D uncertain. Deletions cut 0 bases from V and 7 bases from J, with 13 bases between. CDR1 SEHNR and CDR2 FQNEAQ come from the germline V gene (reference sequence). The CDR3 extends over 16 amino acids. CDR3: CASSLAPREFNSPLHF. The DNA for the CDR3 is TGTGCCAGCAGCTTAGCTCCAAGGGAATTCAATTCACCCCTCCACTTT. The entire variable domain, with the rest obtained from reference TRBV7-9 and TRBJ1-6, is as follows: DTGVSQNPRHKITKRGQNVTFRCDPISEHNRLYWYRQTLGQGPEFLTYFQNEAQLEKSRLLSDRFSAERPKGSFSTLEIQRTEQGDSAMYLCASSLAPREFNSPLHFGNGTRLTVT.

The chain recombines TRBV4-1 with TRBJ2-1, with 13 positions matching TRBD2. CDR1 is MGHRA and CDR2 is YSYEKL in the germline V gene. CDR3 size: 17 residues. After removal of 4 bases from V and 4 bases from J, the junction contained 7 bases not matched to a gene. The CDR3 region is CASSPGTSGIQYNEQFF. The CDR3 DNA is TGCGCCAGCAGCCCTGGGACTAGCGGGATCCAGTACAATGAGCAGTTCTTC.

This chain uses TRBV6-5 with TRBJ1-3; no definite D call. The germline CDR1 and CDR2 sequences are MNHEY and SVGAGI. Trimming cost V 5 bases and J 4 bases, with 12 bases left between them. The CDR3 sequence is 14 residues long. CDR3 protein: CASSVGTEGNTIYF. In DNA, the CDR3 is TGTGCCAGCAGTGTGGGTACAGAAGGAAACACCATATATTTT.

This chain connects TRBV6-4 to TRBJ2-1; 9 nucleotides agree with TRBD2. V lost 5 bases, J lost 8 bases, and 10 bases stayed unmatched. Germline-derived CDR1 and CDR2 are MRHNA and SNTAGT. The CDR3 consists of 15 residues. The CDR3 nucleotides read TGTGCCAGCAGTCCAACTAGCGGGTCTTTCGATGAGCAGTTCTTC. Residues: CASSPTSGSFDEQFF.

V gene TRBV27 combines with J gene TRBJ2-2; 12 bases fit TRBD1. Unmatched junction bases numbered 15, after V lost 5 bases and J lost 5 bases. Per germline, CDR1 MNHEY and CDR2 SMNVEV (reference sequence). This CDR3 is built from 19 residues. CDR3 bases: TGTGCCAGCAGTACAATACACGGGACAGGGGGCTCCCTGACCGGGGAGCTGTTTTTT. Protein: CASSTIHGTGGSLTGELFF.

This sequence joins TRBV6-4 and TRBJ2-3; D not certain. The germline gives CDR1 MRHNA, CDR2 SNTAGT. The CDR3 is 13 residues long. V gave up 4 bases and J gave up 2 bases, with 7 bases separating them. CDR3: CASSVAATDTQYF. The CDR3 DNA is TGTGCCAGCAGTGTAGCAGCCACAGATACGCAGTATTTT.

V is TRBV5-4 and J is TRBJ2-7; perhaps TRBD2 as D (5 bases). Germline V gene lookup returns CDR1 SGHNT and CDR2 YYREEE (reference sequence). Trimming cost V 4 bases and J 7 bases, with 24 bases left between them. The CDR3 is 16 residues long. CDR3 region: CASSQDLDPYSGEQYF. In DNA, the CDR3 is TGTGCCAGCAGCCAAGATTTGGACCCTTACTCGGGAGAGCAGTACTTC.

V and J are TRBV7-9 and TRBJ1-1; weak D call: TRBD1 (6 bases). The CDR3 is made up of 13 amino acids. The germline V gene has CDR1 SEHNR and CDR2 FQNEAQ (reference sequence). V was trimmed by 5 bases and J by 8 bases, leaving 15 bases between them. The CDR3 loop reads CASSQLLTGEAFF. The CDR3 region has the DNA TGTGCCAGCAGCCAATTATTGACAGGCGAAGCTTTCTTT.

At least ten counts were recorded for this clone. This sequence joins TRBV6-1 and TRBJ2-6; the D gene is possibly TRBD1 (6 bases). Per germline, CDR1 MNHNS and CDR2 SASEGT. This CDR3 region has 16 residues. With 2 bases removed from V and 1 base from J, the gap between germline ends came to 9 bases. The CDR3 DNA is TGTGCCAGCAGTGAAAGTACAGGGTCTGGGGCCAACGTCCTGACTTTC. Translated, it gives CASSESTGSGANVLTF.

There are a few counts of this clone. The CDR3 here is CASIPYIGQQETQYF. DNA of the CDR3: TGTGCCAGCATCCCTTACATCGGCCAACAAGAGACCCAGTACTTC. The J gene is TRBJ2-5, the V gene TRBV6-1; no reliable D call. This CDR3 has 15 amino acids. CDR1 and CDR2 (germline): MNHNS, SASEGT. The V gene lost 7 bases and the J gene lost 2 bases, with 17 bases spanning the gap.

This clone was seen just once. This chain uses TRBV11-3 with TRBJ2-1; TRBD2 is a possible D gene (6 bases). Per germline, CDR1 SGHNT and CDR2 YENEEA. This CDR3 comprises 15 residues. V gave up 8 bases and J gave up 5 bases, with 19 bases separating them. The CDR3 here is CASAPRGSGDNEQFF. The CDR3 DNA reads TGTGCCAGCGCCCCGCGGGGCTCGGGCGACAATGAGCAGTTCTTC.

CDR3 sequence: CASSSEPGHSYF. The CDR3, as DNA: TGTGCCAGCAGTTCGGAACCGGGACACTCGTACTTC. The gene calls are TRBV28 and TRBJ2-7; maybe TRBD1 (6 bases). CDR1 and CDR2 (germline): MDHEN, SYDVKM. The germline V and J ends were trimmed by 4 bases and 12 bases, with 16 bases remaining between them. This CDR3 has 12 amino acids.

V usage is TRBV15 and J usage is TRBJ2-1, with 12 bases matching TRBD2. Germline V gives CDR1 LNHNV, CDR2 YYDKDF (reference sequence). This CDR3 has 18 residues. The V and J ends lost 5 bases and 3 bases, in that order; junction bases with no gene match: 11. The DNA for the CDR3 is TGTGCCACCAGCGGCGCGGCTAGCGGGAGGGGAGGCTACAATGAGCAGTTCTTC. It encodes CATSGAASGRGGYNEQFF.

With regard to this clone: Other DNA sequences in this specimen translate into the identical CDR3. This chain links TRBV9 with TRBJ2-2; D remains ambiguous. V lost 4 bases, J lost 0 bases, and 1 base lay in between. This CDR3 spans 12 amino acids. Germline values: CDR1 SGDLS, CDR2 YYNGEE. The CDR3 region has the DNA TGTGCCAGCAGCCCGAACACCGGGGAGCTGTTTTTT. Translating gives CASSPNTGELFF.

The CDR3 DNA is TGCGCCAGCAGCCAAGATTTGGCGGACACAGATACGCAGTATTTT. As protein: CASSQDLADTDTQYF. This sequence joins TRBV4-3 and TRBJ2-3, with D uncertain. V was clipped by 0 bases and J by 2 bases, with 9 bases between them. This CDR3 comprises 15 residues. Germline CDR1 reads LGHNA; CDR2 reads YSLEER.